The clone carrying this T cell receptor (beta chain) was observed many times. Its antigen is currently unknown. RNA transcripts yielded amplified TCR beta CDR3 regions. The TCR CDR3 first-round RT-PCR relied on the HTBI primer set. TCRdb reprocessed the multiplex PCR reads via MiXCR and lists one record per CDR3 protein. The sample includes 350,000 to 400,000 distinct CDR3 sequences, roughly 14% seen only once; the top ten take about 10%. The sample originates from a study of T cells in Graves' hyperthyroidism and ophthalmopathy. Findings and caveats of the study: A model using 13 V-J features told ophthalmopathy apart from stable hyperthyroidism. The model identified upcoming ophthalmopathy a median roughly 6 months ahead of onset.

The CDR3 is 13 residues long. The germline CDR1 and CDR2 sequences are SNHLY and FYNNEI. Trimming pared 2 bases from V and 8 bases from J, leaving 10 bases between. This sequence was found in a woman in her sixties or seventies with Graves' hyperthyroidism. Sequenced sample: blood. V gene TRBV2 combines with J gene TRBJ2-1; D is uncertain. The CDR3 DNA reads as TGTGCCAGCAGTGAACGTTCCTGGGATGAGCAGTTCTTC. This translates into CASSERSWDEQFF.